A selection of T cell receptor beta chains follows, all from one sample in a study of T cells after yellow fever vaccination. TCRdb used MiXCR to reprocess the 5' RACE reads, holding one entry per CDR3 protein. This sample has about 320,000 distinct CDR3 sequences; around 7% occur once, and the top ten carry over 15%. The sequencing used PBMCs, collected around 45 days after the first yellow fever vaccination. The receptors stem from a man aged 18 to 29 who received the YFV17D yellow fever vaccine. Each CDR3 is given with its conserved first and last residue. The order of the fields is V gene, clone size, D gene, J gene, CDR3 protein, CDR3 DNA. The D gene is left open where the match is weak. Not all rows give a size; the values are once, few, many and, for expanded clones, a class.

V: TRBV28
size: few
D: .
J: TRBJ1-2
CDR3: CASSHPDRIYGYTF
DNA: TGTGCCAGCAGTCACCCTGACAGGATCTATGGCTACACCTTC

V: TRBV6-1
size: many
D: .
J: TRBJ2-4
CDR3: CASSGPIGLAKNIQYF
DNA: TGTGCCAGCAGTGGACCGATTGGGCTAGCTAAAAACATTCAGTACTTC

V: TRBV7-2
size: .
D: TRBD1
J: TRBJ1-2
CDR3: CASSLGTGAPYGYTF
DNA: TGTGCCAGCAGCTTAGGGACAGGGGCCCCCTATGGCTACACCTTC

V: TRBV6-1
size: many
D: .
J: TRBJ1-6
CDR3: CASSGPAGRIRSYNSPLHF
DNA: TGTGCCAGCAGTGGACCGGCGGGGCGAATAAGATCCTATAATTCACCCCTCCACTTT

V: TRBV27
size: many
D: TRBD1
J: TRBJ2-2
CDR3: CASSLLGTGANTGELFF
DNA: TGTGCCAGCAGTTTATTAGGGACAGGGGCGAACACCGGGGAGCTGTTTTTT

V: TRBV18
size: many
D: TRBD1
J: TRBJ1-2
CDR3: CASSPQVGTGINYGYTF
DNA: TGTGCCAGCTCACCACAAGTTGGGACAGGGATAAACTATGGCTACACCTTC

V: TRBV28
size: few
D: .
J: TRBJ1-1
CDR3: CASSYPPGRVNTEAFF
DNA: TGTGCCAGCAGCTACCCCCCGGGACGAGTGAACACTGAAGCTTTCTTT

V: TRBV15
size: few
D: .
J: TRBJ1-3
CDR3: CATSSDRGDTIYF
DNA: TGTGCCACCAGCAGTGACCGTGGGGACACCATATATTTT

V: TRBV5-1
size: .
D: TRBD2
J: TRBJ2-1
CDR3: CASSEPGLAEEQFF
DNA: TGCGCCAGCAGCGAGCCGGGACTAGCGGAAGAGCAGTTCTTC

V: TRBV20-1
size: few
D: .
J: TRBJ2-1
CDR3: CSARTGLPEQFF
DNA: TGCAGTGCTAGGACGGGACTCCCCGAGCAGTTCTTC

V: TRBV2
size: few
D: TRBD1
J: TRBJ2-1
CDR3: CASSESHGTVNEQFF
DNA: TGTGCCAGCAGTGAAAGCCACGGGACAGTCAATGAGCAGTTCTTC

V: TRBV7-9
size: .
D: .
J: TRBJ2-7
CDR3: CASSSEAPYEQYF
DNA: TGTGCCAGCAGCTCAGAAGCTCCCTACGAGCAGTACTTC

V: TRBV12-3/TRBV12-4
size: many
D: TRBD2
J: TRBJ2-7
CDR3: CASTWGLAAYEQYF
DNA: TGTGCCAGCACCTGGGGACTAGCGGCCTACGAGCAGTACTTC

V: TRBV5-1
size: many
D: .
J: TRBJ2-1
CDR3: CASSLETINEQFF
DNA: TGCGCCAGCAGCTTGGAGACCATCAATGAGCAGTTCTTC

V: TRBV5-4
size: .
D: .
J: TRBJ1-4
CDR3: CASSHGQEKLFF
DNA: TGTGCCAGCAGCCATGGTCAAGAAAAACTGTTTTTT

V: TRBV4-1
size: few
D: .
J: TRBJ2-1
CDR3: CASSQTRDTATEQFF
DNA: TGCGCCAGCAGCCAAACTAGGGACACGGCCACGGAGCAGTTCTTC

V: TRBV7-9
size: .
D: TRBD1
J: TRBJ2-3
CDR3: CASSARTGGGDTQYF
DNA: TGTGCCAGCAGCGCCAGGACAGGAGGAGGAGATACGCAGTATTTT

V: TRBV6-2/TRBV6-3
size: .
D: TRBD2
J: TRBJ2-2
CDR3: CASSYYAGGPTGELFF
DNA: TGTGCCAGCAGTTACTACGCGGGGGGGCCCACCGGGGAGCTGTTTTTT

V: TRBV7-2
size: few
D: .
J: TRBJ1-5
CDR3: CASSSTRGQPQHF
DNA: TGTGCCAGCAGCTCCACGAGGGGGCAGCCCCAGCATTTT

V: TRBV11-2
size: .
D: .
J: TRBJ2-1
CDR3: CASSRMGEQFF
DNA: TGTGCCAGCAGCAGAATGGGTGAGCAGTTCTTC

V: TRBV7-8
size: .
D: .
J: TRBJ1-3
CDR3: CASSFGQSSGNTIYF
DNA: TGTGCCAGCAGCTTCGGTCAGAGCTCTGGAAACACCATATATTTT

V: TRBV6-5
size: .
D: .
J: TRBJ2-2
CDR3: CASSYSRAGELFF
DNA: TGTGCCAGCAGTTACTCGAGGGCCGGGGAGCTGTTTTTT

V: TRBV5-5
size: few
D: TRBD1
J: TRBJ2-7
CDR3: CASSLERTGDYEQYF
DNA: TGTGCCAGCAGCTTGGAACGGACAGGAGACTACGAGCAGTACTTC

V: TRBV18
size: .
D: .
J: TRBJ2-2
CDR3: CASSPAWTSGELFF
DNA: TGTGCCAGCTCACCCGCCTGGACTTCCGGGGAGCTGTTTTTT

V: TRBV11-2
size: many
D: .
J: TRBJ2-7
CDR3: CASSYTQGMAYEQYF
DNA: TGTGCCAGCAGCTATACGCAGGGAATGGCCTACGAGCAGTACTTC

V: TRBV7-3
size: few
D: .
J: TRBJ2-6
CDR3: CASSPLPLRSLSGANVLTF
DNA: TGTGCCAGCAGCCCCCTCCCACTCAGGTCGCTCTCTGGGGCCAACGTCCTGACTTTC

V: TRBV5-4
size: few
D: TRBD2
J: TRBJ2-2
CDR3: CASSTGGGNTGELFF
DNA: TGTGCCAGCAGCACCGGGGGGGGGAACACCGGGGAGCTGTTTTTT

V: TRBV27
size: .
D: .
J: TRBJ1-1
CDR3: CASTRGWGQGTEAFF
DNA: TGTGCCAGCACCCGGGGTTGGGGCCAGGGGACTGAAGCTTTCTTT

V: TRBV28
size: .
D: TRBD1
J: TRBJ1-5
CDR3: CASKYRISGTGYSNQPQHF
DNA: TGTGCCAGCAAGTACAGGATCTCCGGGACAGGGTATAGCAATCAGCCCCAGCATTTT

V: TRBV9
size: few
D: TRBD2
J: TRBJ2-5
CDR3: CASSEWDYETQYF
DNA: TGTGCCAGCAGCGAGTGGGACTACGAGACCCAGTACTTC

V: TRBV4-3
size: .
D: .
J: TRBJ2-5
CDR3: CASSQDDLTETQYF
DNA: TGCGCCAGCAGCCAAGATGATCTAACAGAGACCCAGTACTTC

V: TRBV9
size: .
D: .
J: TRBJ1-2
CDR3: CASSASPQKTYGYTF
DNA: TGTGCCAGCAGTGCCTCACCCCAGAAGACCTATGGCTACACCTTC

V: TRBV7-9
size: few
D: .
J: TRBJ1-3
CDR3: CASSLGTARNTIYF
DNA: TGTGCCAGCAGCTTAGGGACAGCCAGAAACACCATATATTTT

V: TRBV5-1
size: many
D: TRBD2
J: TRBJ2-1
CDR3: CASSPGRGSEQFF
DNA: TGCGCCAGCAGTCCGGGGCGGGGGAGTGAGCAGTTCTTC

V: TRBV20-1
size: many
D: .
J: TRBJ2-7
CDR3: CSAIRADEQYF
DNA: TGCAGTGCTATCAGGGCCGACGAGCAGTACTTC

V: TRBV4-3
size: many
D: .
J: TRBJ2-1
CDR3: CASSQDLTGAPSSYNEQFF
DNA: TGCGCCAGCAGCCAAGATTTAACGGGGGCCCCTAGCTCCTACAATGAGCAGTTCTTC

V: TRBV24-1
size: .
D: TRBD2
J: TRBJ2-1
CDR3: CATSELKGGGAYNEQFF
DNA: TGTGCCACCAGTGAGCTTAAGGGCGGGGGGGCCTACAATGAGCAGTTCTTC

V: TRBV18
size: .
D: .
J: TRBJ1-3
CDR3: CASSPSTGHSGNTIYF
DNA: TGTGCCAGCTCACCGTCCACAGGGCACTCTGGAAACACCATATATTTT

V: TRBV10-3
size: few
D: TRBD1
J: TRBJ1-1
CDR3: CAIREGQEAFF
DNA: TGTGCCATCAGGGAGGGACAGGAAGCTTTCTTT

V: TRBV7-9
size: .
D: TRBD1
J: TRBJ2-2
CDR3: CASSHRGPGELFF
DNA: TGTGCCAGCAGCCACAGGGGGCCCGGGGAGCTGTTTTTT

V: TRBV12-3/TRBV12-4
size: few
D: .
J: TRBJ2-3
CDR3: CASSPPGTSTDTQYF
DNA: TGTGCCAGCAGTCCCCCCGGAACTAGCACAGATACGCAGTATTTT

V: TRBV24-1
size: many
D: .
J: TRBJ2-3
CDR3: CATSDPGVFGSQYF
DNA: TGTGCCACCAGTGACCCCGGGGTCTTCGGATCGCAGTATTTT

V: TRBV6-5
size: few
D: .
J: TRBJ2-3
CDR3: CASSSQPGLVTDTQYF
DNA: TGTGCCAGCAGTTCCCAACCGGGACTTGTCACAGATACGCAGTATTTT

V: TRBV5-5
size: few
D: .
J: TRBJ2-1
CDR3: CASSLVGPGNEQFF
DNA: TGTGCCAGCAGCTTGGTGGGGCCAGGCAATGAGCAGTTCTTC

V: TRBV7-9
size: few
D: .
J: TRBJ2-2
CDR3: CASSPAEGSGELFF
DNA: TGTGCCAGCAGCCCGGCCGAGGGATCCGGGGAGCTGTTTTTT

V: TRBV4-1
size: .
D: TRBD2
J: TRBJ2-1
CDR3: CASSQPPGGTTYYNEQFF
DNA: TGCGCCAGCAGCCAACCCCCCGGAGGGACTACCTACTACAATGAGCAGTTCTTC

V: TRBV5-1
size: few
D: .
J: TRBJ1-1
CDR3: CASSLDGGLTSEAFF
DNA: TGCGCCAGCAGCTTGGATGGAGGGCTAACCTCTGAAGCTTTCTTT

V: TRBV6-2/TRBV6-3
size: .
D: .
J: TRBJ2-3
CDR3: CASSYSHRAPRTTQYF
DNA: TGTGCCAGCAGTTATTCCCATCGGGCCCCCAGAACGACGCAGTATTTT

V: TRBV3-1
size: few
D: .
J: TRBJ2-1
CDR3: CASSLSNNEQFF
DNA: TGTGCCAGCAGCCTTTCCAACAATGAGCAGTTCTTC